The clone carrying this TCR beta chain came up a few times. Its cognate antigen is unknown. This sample is drawn from a study of beta chain features in type 1 diabetes. Sequenced material consisted of expressed TCRB transcripts (all of the isolated RNA was reverse transcribed). Profiling relied on immunoSEQ multiplex PCR, and the TCRdb table lists in-frame clones only, not all of them. Of more than 140,000 clones detected, 9.7% appear once; the ten largest clones hold almost 0.65%. Whole-study findings and limits: Across all four CD4+ subsets, people with type 1 diabetes showed modestly shorter TCRB CDR3s. An over-representation of cells with high TCR expression could result from cDNA sequencing.

Germline-derived CDR1 and CDR2 are MNHEY and SMNVEV (reference sequence). The V end lost 7 bases, the J end lost 3 bases, and 17 bases lay between the germline ends. The CDR3 is 15 residues long. The sequencing sample was made of central memory CD4+ T cells from blood. The sequence was obtained from a middle-aged woman in good health. The chain joins TRBV27 to TRBJ2-3; D is undetermined. The CDR3, as DNA: TGTGCCAGCATGGTGTTGCGCTCCGGGACAGATACGCAGTATTTT. Its protein product is CASMVLRSGTDTQYF.